The sequence of this T cell receptor beta chain was determined in a study of identifying expanded T cells in peripheral blood. V lost 5 bases, J lost 2 bases, and 9 bases lay in between. The CDR3 sequence is 13 residues long. From germline, CDR1 is MNHNS and CDR2 SASEGT. Repertoires were generated with immunoSEQ multiplex PCR, while TCRdb's copy carries only in-frame clones and drops some. The data contain 90,000 to 95,000 clones, 88% of them singletons. The material sequenced was blood. V is TRBV6-1 and J is TRBJ1-2; D uncertain. This clonotype was sampled from a person aged 18 to 70 in good health. The CDR3 is CASSPQTNYGYTF. As DNA, the CDR3 is TGTGCCAGCAGTCCCCAGACAAACTATGGCTACACCTTC.